These 5 T cell receptor beta chains were sequenced from one sample in a study of blood T cell repertoires in COVID-19. Assay used: immunoSEQ multiplex PCR; TCRdb lists only in-frame clones, some missing. Of 200,000 to 300,000 clones in the sample, around 86% are singletons; the top ten hold 9.5% to 15%. Sequences were obtained from peripheral blood. These receptors were obtained from a woman between 55 and 75 years old with active or convalescent COVID-19.

Here the CDR3 DNA reads TGCAGCCCAAGCACAGGGGGTGAGCAGTTCTTC. Translating gives CSPSTGGEQFF. V is TRBV29-1 and J is TRBJ2-1; TRBD1 matches at 8 bases. The junction had 6 bases not matched to a gene; V was cut back by 8 bases and J by 9 bases. From germline, CDR1 is SQVTM and CDR2 ANQGSEA. This CDR3 is 11 amino acids long.

This clone was observed a single time. The V gene is TRBV6-2 or TRBV6-3, the J gene TRBJ1-2, with D hard to call. The CDR3 is 12 residues long. Germline CDR1 MNHEY, CDR2 SVGEGT. V shed 1 base and J shed 5 bases, with 5 bases lying between them. Here the CDR3 reads CASSYWQYGYTF. The DNA of the CDR3 is TGTGCCAGCAGTTACTGGCAGTATGGCTACACCTTC.

This rearrangement joins TRBV11-2 to TRBJ2-7; no clear D. This CDR3 spans 13 amino acids. V was cut by 2 bases and J by 0 bases, with 5 bases left in between. CDR1 and CDR2 (germline): SGHAT, FQNNGV. The CDR3 DNA sequence: TGTGCCAGCAGCTTATGGCCCTCCTACGAGCAGTACTTC. This gives the protein CASSLWPSYEQYF.

V usage is TRBV5-4 and J usage is TRBJ2-1, with D possibly TRBD2 on 6 matching bases. The CDR3 totals 16 residues. Germline values: CDR1 SGHNT, CDR2 YYREEE (reference sequence). V lost 1 base and J lost 0, with 11 bases in between. The chain's CDR3 is CASSLFPGDSYNEQFF. The CDR3 nucleotides read TGTGCCAGCAGCTTGTTTCCGGGGGACTCCTACAATGAGCAGTTCTTC.

The chain links TRBV2 to TRBJ1-1, with D tentatively TRBD1 (6 bases). Trimming cost V 6 bases and J 1 base, with 15 bases left between them. CDR3 size: 15 residues. Germline CDR1 reads SNHLY; CDR2 reads FYNNEI. The CDR3 sequence is CASSQQGGQNTEAFF. The CDR3 bases are TGTGCCAGCAGCCAACAGGGCGGGCAGAACACTGAAGCTTTCTTT.